Shown below are 32 T cell receptor beta chains from a single sample sequenced in a study of blood T cells in healthy people across ages. A J-beta primer mix and a sample-barcoded 5' primer were used in a second PCR of roughly 6 to 12 cycles. Each CDR3 protein is one row after TCRdb ran MiXCR on the 5' RACE reads. The table lists roughly 830,000 distinct CDR3 sequences, around 62% of them singletons. The sample was blood. All receptors come from a man aged 30 to 45 in good health.

This clonotype was found a few times. The chain couples TRBV7-6 to TRBJ1-2; 8 bases line up with TRBD1. From germline, CDR1 is SGHVS and CDR2 FNYEAQ. This CDR3 comprises 14 residues. V shed 4 bases and J 7 bases; nucleotides not matched to a gene: 8. This chain's CDR3 is CASSSQTGASGYTF. The CDR3 nucleotides are TGTGCCAGCAGCTCTCAGACAGGGGCGAGTGGCTACACCTTC. The full variable domain, in which reference TRBV7-6 and TRBJ1-2 provide the parts outside the CDR3, is GAGVSQSPRYKVTKRGQDVALRCDPISGHVSLYWYRQALGQGPEFLTYFNYEAQQDKSGLPNDRFSAERPEGSISTLTIQRTEQRDSAMYRCASSSQTGASGYTFGSGTRLTVV.

V gene TRBV7-8 combines with J gene TRBJ2-3; tentatively, D is TRBD2 (7 bases). The CDR3 length is 15 residues. Germline CDR1 and CDR2: SGHVS and FQNEAQ. Trimming shortened V by 5 bases and J by 3 bases, and 15 bases separated the two germline ends. CDR3 coding DNA: TGTGCCAGCAGCCAGCGGGACATTCTGACAGATACGCAGTATTTT. Its translation is CASSQRDILTDTQYF.

The chain is built from TRBV5-1 and TRBJ1-1, with TRBD1 matching over 12 bases. The CDR3 has 15 amino acids. The V gene end was trimmed by 3 bases and the J gene end by 6 bases; junction bases not matched to a gene: 6. Per germline, CDR1 SGHRS and CDR2 YFSETQ. The CDR3 sequence: CASSSGQGALAEAFF. The CDR3 DNA is TGCGCCAGCAGCTCGGGACAGGGGGCCCTGGCTGAAGCTTTCTTT. The variable domain in full, with the rest retrieved from reference TRBV5-1 and TRBJ1-1, is KAGVTQTPRYLIKTRGQQVTLSCSPISGHRSVSWYQQTPGQGLQFLFEYFSETQRNKGNFPGRFSGRQFSNSRSEMNVSTLELGDSALYLCASSSGQGALAEAFFGQGTRLTVV.

The V gene is TRBV20-1, the J gene TRBJ2-3; 10 bases align to TRBD1. This CDR3 comprises 15 residues. Germline values: CDR1 DFQATT, CDR2 SNEGSKA (reference sequence). V trimming: 3 bases; J trimming: 4 bases; junction bases outside the gene matches: 7. The CDR3 region has the DNA TGCAGTGCTAGTACAACGGGACAGGGGTCAGATACGCAGTATTTT. It translates to CSASTTGQGSDTQYF.

This clonotype has just a few counts. This sequence joins TRBV9 and TRBJ2-5; 7 bases line up with TRBD2. Losses at the gene ends were 0 bases for V and 11 bases for J; bases not matched to a gene: 10. Germline-derived CDR1 and CDR2 are SGDLS and YYNGEE. The CDR3 covers 14 residues. The CDR3 sequence: CASSVGTSRNEQYF. The DNA of the CDR3 is TGTGCCAGCAGCGTAGGGACTAGTCGGAATGAGCAGTACTTC.

This clonotype was seen a few times. The chain uses TRBV6-2 or TRBV6-3 and TRBJ2-1, with TRBD2 identical over 13 bases. The V segment lost 2 bases and the J segment 7 bases; nucleotides outside the gene matches: 14. The CDR3 covers 19 residues. Germline CDR1 reads MNHEY; CDR2 reads SVGEGT. Written as DNA, the CDR3 is TGTGCCAGCAGTTACGACCCCTTACTAGCGGGGGGGCCCTTGAATGAGCAGTTCTTC. This gives the protein CASSYDPLLAGGPLNEQFF.

V is TRBV5-6 and J is TRBJ1-1, with 10 bases fitting TRBD1. CDR1 SGHDT and CDR2 YYEEEE come from the germline V gene. The CDR3 has 16 amino acids. The junction had 5 bases not matched to a gene; V was cut back by 0 bases and J by 3 bases. CDR3 in amino acids: CASSLGQGAVDTEAFF. The CDR3 DNA is TGTGCCAGCAGCTTGGGACAGGGGGCCGTAGACACTGAAGCTTTCTTT.

In the case of this clonotype: The junction departs from the called germline gene at one end, perhaps through a read error. The J gene is TRBJ2-1, the V gene TRBV7-9; 7 nucleotides align to TRBD2. The V gene's germline CDR1 is SEHNR and CDR2 FQNEAQ (reference sequence). CDR3 length: 14 amino acids. The CDR3 is CASSPGGSNNGQFF. CDR3 in DNA: TGTGCCAGCAGCCCCGGGGGGTCTAACAATGGGCAGTTCTTC.

This sequence joins TRBV25-1 and TRBJ2-7; D might be TRBD1 (5 bases). CDR1 is MGHDK, CDR2 SYGVNS, per germline. CDR3 size: 15 residues. Trimming removed 2 bases at V and 3 bases at J, with 14 bases between. The CDR3 loop reads CASSEPGKPYYEQYF. In DNA, the CDR3 is TGTGCCAGCAGTGAACCAGGGAAACCTTACTACGAGCAGTACTTC.

DNA of the CDR3: TGCGCCAGCAGCCCCGGGCACGGGATTGGGGAGCAGTACTTC. This gives the protein CASSPGHGIGEQYF. The gene calls are TRBV4-1 and TRBJ2-7; tentative D call: TRBD2 (5 bases). The CDR3 has 14 residues. Per germline, CDR1 MGHRA and CDR2 YSYEKL. With 4 bases removed from V and 7 bases from J, the gap between germline ends came to 17 bases.

The chain joins TRBV20-1 to TRBJ2-1; 7 nucleotides align to TRBD1. CDR3 size: 13 residues. Looked up from germline, CDR1 is DFQATT and CDR2 is SNEGSKA (reference sequence). Trimming took 4 bases from V and 12 from J; bases not matched to a gene: 12. The CDR3 sequence is CSANRPGQKTQFF. CDR3 DNA: TGCAGTGCTAACAGGCCGGGACAGAAGACGCAGTTCTTC.

The rearrangement joins TRBV28 to TRBJ2-3; D unresolved. V was trimmed by 4 bases and J by 6 bases, leaving 8 bases between them. The CDR3 spans 12 residues. From germline, CDR1 is MDHEN and CDR2 SYDVKM. The CDR3 loop is CASSSPFDTQYF. CDR3 DNA sequence: TGTGCCAGCAGTTCCCCCTTTGATACGCAGTATTTT. The whole variable domain, remainder taken from reference TRBV28 and TRBJ2-3, is DVKVTQSSRYLVKRTGEKVFLECVQDMDHENMFWYRQDPGLGLRLIYFSYDVKMKEKGDIPEGYSVSREKKERFSLILESASTNQTSMYLCASSSPFDTQYFGPGTRLTVL.

Remarks on this clonotype: At one end, the junction sequence differs from germline, possibly due to a read error. The V call is TRBV4-1, the J call TRBJ2-1, with TRBD1 matching over 10 bases. Germline V gives CDR1 MGHRA, CDR2 YSYEKL. This CDR3 comprises 15 residues. In DNA, the CDR3 is TGCGCCACCAGCCCCGGGACAGGGGTCTACAATGAGCAGTTCTTC. It specifies CATSPGTGVYNEQFF.

There are many counts of this clonotype. The J gene is TRBJ2-7, the V gene TRBV27; 7 nucleotides match TRBD1. The CDR3 extends over 13 amino acids. The J segment lost 1 base and the V segment lost 6 bases, leaving 3 bases of the junction unmatched. Germline V gene data show CDR1 as MNHEY and CDR2 as SMNVEV (reference sequence). The CDR3 loop is CASSLGQSYEQYF. CDR3 DNA sequence: TGTGCCAGCAGCTTGGGACAGTCCTACGAGCAGTACTTC.

This clonotype was observed a handful of times. This chain uses TRBV4-3 with TRBJ2-5, with 9 bases matching TRBD2. The germline V gene encodes CDR1 LGHNA and CDR2 YSLEER. The trim removed 3 bases at V and 3 bases at J, leaving 14 bases unmatched. The CDR3 contains 18 residues. The CDR3 coding sequence is TGCGCCAGCAGCCAGACTCAGGAACTAGCGGGTTATAAAGAGACCCAGTACTTC. Its protein product is CASSQTQELAGYKETQYF.

The chain joins TRBV7-2 to TRBJ2-3; D possibly corresponds to TRBD2 (5 bases). Trimming took off 2 bases at V and 0 bases at J, with 12 bases between the two ends. Germline values: CDR1 SGHTA, CDR2 FQGNSA. The CDR3 runs to 16 residues. The CDR3 loop is CASSLNGGSSTDTQYF. For the CDR3, the DNA is TGTGCCAGCAGCTTAAACGGCGGGTCTAGCACAGATACGCAGTATTTT.

This clonotype was counted ten times or more. The junction shows a germline mismatch at one end, possibly a read error. J is TRBJ2-5 and V is TRBV5-1; the D is unclear. Germline V gives CDR1 SGHRS, CDR2 YFSETQ. The CDR3 is 15 amino acids. CDR3 loop: CASSLVGQRQESQYF. The CDR3 coding sequence is TGCGCCAGCAGCTTGGTTGGGCAGAGACAAGAGAGCCAGTACTTC.

The V call is TRBV29-1, the J call TRBJ2-6, with D maybe TRBD2 (6 bases). Trimming removed 3 bases at V and 0 bases at J, with 15 bases between. Germline CDR1 is SQVTM and CDR2 is ANQGSEA. This CDR3 has 17 residues. The CDR3 loop reads CSVEEWRGPSGANVLTF. The CDR3 bases are TGCAGCGTTGAGGAATGGCGGGGCCCCTCTGGGGCCAACGTCCTGACTTTC.

This clonotype came up a few times. The chain employs TRBV15 and TRBJ2-1; D gene uncertain. Germline V gene sequence: CDR1 LNHNV, CDR2 YYDKDF (reference sequence). The CDR3 spans 14 residues. V was clipped by 7 bases and J by 0 bases, with 10 bases between them. In DNA, the CDR3 is TGTGCCACCACTACGGGTTCCTCCTACAATGAGCAGTTCTTC. It encodes CATTTGSSYNEQFF.

The chain couples TRBV27 to TRBJ2-5; D remains ambiguous. The germline V and J ends were trimmed by 2 bases and 9 bases, with 16 bases remaining between them. CDR1 and CDR2 from the germline V gene are MNHEY and SMNVEV (reference sequence). This CDR3 is built from 14 residues. The CDR3 sequence: CASSLDRTQVAQYF. DNA for the CDR3: TGTGCCAGCAGTTTAGATAGGACCCAAGTTGCCCAGTACTTC.

The genes are TRBV7-6 and TRBJ2-4, with TRBD2 matching over 12 bases. Matching the DNA end better, TRBJ2-7 makes the J call doubtful. CDR3 size: 16 residues. Germline CDR1 SGHVS, CDR2 FNYEAQ. In nucleotides, the CDR3 is TGTGCCAGCAGCTTTAGGACTAGCGGGACCGATTACGAGCAGTACTTC. Translated: CASSFRTSGTDYEQYF.

This clonotype was picked up one time. The gene calls are TRBV7-9 and TRBJ2-3; 9 bases line up with TRBD2. Germline loops: CDR1 SEHNR, CDR2 FQNEAQ (reference sequence). Trimming took 5 bases from V and 2 from J; bases not matched to a gene: 17. The CDR3 has 19 residues. The CDR3: CASSLTAFASGKYTDTQYF. CDR3 sequence (DNA): TGTGCCAGCAGCCTCACTGCCTTCGCTAGCGGGAAATACACAGATACGCAGTATTTT. The entire variable domain, with the rest obtained from reference TRBV7-9 and TRBJ2-3, is as follows: DTGVSQNPRHKITKRGQNVTFRCDPISEHNRLYWYRQTLGQGPEFLTYFQNEAQLEKSRLLSDRFSAERPKGSFSTLEIQRTEQGDSAMYLCASSLTAFASGKYTDTQYFGPGTRLTVL.

The chain joins TRBV4-3 to TRBJ2-5; possible D gene TRBD1, 5 bases. V dropped 0 bases and J dropped 5 bases, with 13 bases sitting between them. Per the germline V gene, CDR1 is LGHNA and CDR2 is YSLEER. The CDR3 consists of 15 residues. CDR3 in DNA: TGCGCCAGCAGCCAAGATATTCAGGGTACGGAGACCCAGTACTTC. Its protein is CASSQDIQGTETQYF.

This chain connects TRBV7-9 to TRBJ2-1, with 11 bases matching TRBD1. V dropped 11 bases and J dropped 6; count of bases not matched to a gene: 6. The CDR3 is 13 amino acids. Germline-derived CDR1 and CDR2 are SEHNR and FQNEAQ (reference sequence). The CDR3 DNA reads as TGTGCCTCCGGACAGGGGGCTGGCAATGAGCAGTTCTTC. It yields the protein CASGQGAGNEQFF.

The rearrangement uses TRBV4-2 and TRBJ2-3; the match to TRBD2 covers 8 bases. This CDR3 has 16 residues. The V gene end was trimmed by 0 bases and the J gene end by 4 bases; junction bases not matched to a gene: 6. Germline loops: CDR1 LGHNA, CDR2 YNFKEQ. CDR3 nucleotides: TGTGCCAGCAGCCAAGAGCGGGGGGCCGGGTCAGATACGCAGTATTTT. This translates into CASSQERGAGSDTQYF.

V usage is TRBV20-1 and J usage is TRBJ1-4; TRBD1 agrees at 7 bases. Germline CDR1 and CDR2: DFQATT and SNEGSKA (reference sequence). This CDR3 is 13 amino acids long. V trimming: 2 bases; J trimming: 8 bases; junction bases outside the gene matches: 5. CDR3 in amino acids: CSARQGGMEKLFF. The CDR3 bases are TGCAGTGCTAGACAGGGGGGAATGGAAAAACTGTTTTTT.

The chain has TRBV6-2 or TRBV6-3 and TRBJ2-1; D is possibly TRBD1 or TRBD2 (5 bases each). The V end lost 4 bases, the J end lost 2 bases, and 12 bases lay between the germline ends. CDR1 is MNHEY and CDR2 is SVGEGT in the germline V gene. CDR3 length: 15 amino acids. The CDR3 spells CASSLGPFAYNEQFF. The CDR3 DNA reads TGTGCCAGCAGTTTGGGACCTTTCGCCTACAATGAGCAGTTCTTC.

The chain recombines TRBV28 with TRBJ2-5; TRBD2 matches at 10 bases. The CDR3 length is 15 residues. After removal of 6 bases from V and 11 bases from J, the junction contained 15 bases not matched to a gene. In germline, CDR1 is MDHEN, CDR2 SYDVKM. CDR3: CASSLAGGLRWEQYF. CDR3 sequence (DNA): TGTGCCAGCAGCTTAGCGGGGGGCCTCAGATGGGAGCAGTACTTC.

The V and J genes are TRBV9 and TRBJ2-4, with 8 bases matching TRBD1. From germline, CDR1 is SGDLS and CDR2 YYNGEE. This CDR3 has 14 residues. J lost 3 bases, V lost 10 bases, and 9 bases had no gene match. The CDR3, as DNA: TGTGCCCAGGGGGCAGGGGGTGGCAAAAACATTCAGTACTTC. Translation gives CAQGAGGGKNIQYF.

The V and J genes are TRBV9 and TRBJ2-7; D perhaps matches TRBD1 (6 bases). The V and J ends lost 3 bases and 7 bases respectively, with 20 bases between them. CDR3 length: 15 residues. The germline gives CDR1 SGDLS, CDR2 YYNGEE. For the CDR3, the DNA is TGTGCCAGCAGCGCTGAACAGGGCGGTAGTAGGGAGCAGTACTTC. Its translation: CASSAEQGGSREQYF.

The chain recombines TRBV5-1 with TRBJ2-7; D possibly corresponds to TRBD2 (6 bases). Matching the DNA end better, TRBJ2-1 makes the J call doubtful. This CDR3 spans 13 amino acids. Germline V lookup: CDR1 SGHRS, CDR2 YFSETQ. CDR3 in amino acids: CASSFEEGNEQFF. CDR3 DNA sequence: TGCGCCAGCAGCTTCGAGGAGGGGAATGAGCAGTTCTTC.

As regards this clonotype: Germline is not matched at one junction end, which may reflect a read error. CDR3 loop: CASSFQVGTGFNEQFF. The CDR3 DNA reads as TGTGCTAGCAGCTTTCAGGTTGGGACAGGGTTCAATGAGCAGTTCTTC. The V call is TRBV7-7, the J call TRBJ2-1; 9 positions agree with TRBD1. The CDR3 totals 16 residues. Germline V gene data show CDR1 as SSHAT and CDR2 as FNYEAQ (reference sequence).